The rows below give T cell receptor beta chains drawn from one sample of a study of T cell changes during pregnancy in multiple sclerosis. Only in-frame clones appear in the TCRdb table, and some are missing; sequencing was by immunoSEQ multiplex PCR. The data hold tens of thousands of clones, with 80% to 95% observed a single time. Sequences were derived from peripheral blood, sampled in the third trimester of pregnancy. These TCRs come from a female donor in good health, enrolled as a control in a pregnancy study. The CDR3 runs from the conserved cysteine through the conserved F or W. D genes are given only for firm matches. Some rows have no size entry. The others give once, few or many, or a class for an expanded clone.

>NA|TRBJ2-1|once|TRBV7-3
TGTGCCAGCAGCTTCCGTCCAGCGCGGGAAAATGAGCAGTTCTTC
CASSFRPARENEQFF
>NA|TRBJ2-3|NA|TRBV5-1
TGCGCCAGCAGCTTGCCTAGCGGCACAGATACGCAGTATTTT
CASSLPSGTDTQYF
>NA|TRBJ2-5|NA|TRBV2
TGTGCCAGCACCCTGGGACACCGCCAAGAGACCCAGTACTTC
CASTLGHRQETQYF
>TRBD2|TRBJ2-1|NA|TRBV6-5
TGTGCCAGCAGGGCGGGGGGCAATGAGCAGTTCTTC
CASRAGGNEQFF
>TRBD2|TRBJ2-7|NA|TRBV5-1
TGCGCCAGCAGCTTGGGTGGTAGCGGGTCCGTCGAGCAGTACTTC
CASSLGGSGSVEQYF
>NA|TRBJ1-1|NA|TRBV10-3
TGTGCCATCAGTGCCAGGGCCACTGAAGCTTTCTTT
CAISARATEAFF
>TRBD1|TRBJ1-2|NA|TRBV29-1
TGCAGCGTTGACGGGATCCACAGGGGACACCAATCTAACTATGGCTACACCTTC
CSVDGIHRGHQSNYGYTF
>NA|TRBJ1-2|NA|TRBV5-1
TGCGCCAGCAGCTTGGAGGGGGAGACTAACTATGGCTACACCTTC
CASSLEGETNYGYTF
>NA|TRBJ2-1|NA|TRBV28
TGTGCCAGCAGTGCCCGAAGGAGATTCCTACGGAATGAGCAGTTCTTC
CASSARRRFLRNEQFF
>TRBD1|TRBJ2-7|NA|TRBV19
TGTGCCAGTAGTGCCCCGACAGGGAACCCCTACGAGCAGTACTTC
CASSAPTGNPYEQYF
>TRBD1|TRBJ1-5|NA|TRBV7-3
TGTGCCAGCAGCCCCAAGGAAGGACAGGGTCAGCCCCAGCATTTT
CASSPKEGQGQPQHF
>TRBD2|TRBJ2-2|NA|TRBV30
TGTGCCTGGAAAATCGGGACTACGTCCGGGGAGCTGTTTTTT
CAWKIGTTSGELFF
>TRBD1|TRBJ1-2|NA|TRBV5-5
TGTGCCAGCAGCTCGGCTGAAAACAGGGGCGACTATGGCTACACCTTC
CASSSAENRGDYGYTF
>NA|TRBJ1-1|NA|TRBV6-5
TGTGCCAGCAGTCCCCTTGGAGGGGCAGGTGAAGCTTTCTTT
CASSPLGGAGEAFF
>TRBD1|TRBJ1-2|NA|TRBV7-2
TGTGCCAGCAGCTCTAGGACAGGCGGCTACACCTTC
CASSSRTGGYTF
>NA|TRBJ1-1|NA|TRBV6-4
TGTGCCAGATTTAAGGCGGGAGGGAGCACTGAAGCTTTCTTT
CARFKAGGSTEAFF
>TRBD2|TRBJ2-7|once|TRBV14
TGTGCCAGCAGCCTCCTCACGGGAGGGACTAGCGCCGCCGAGCAGTACTTC
CASSLLTGGTSAAEQYF
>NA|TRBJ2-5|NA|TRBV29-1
TGCAGCTCAGTAAAAACAGGGAGAGGAGAGACCCAGTACTTC
CSSVKTGRGETQYF
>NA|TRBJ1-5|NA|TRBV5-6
TGTGCCAGCAGCTTACAGGGAAATAGCAATCAGCCCCAGCATTTT
CASSLQGNSNQPQHF
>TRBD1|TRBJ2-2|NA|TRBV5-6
TGCGCCAGCAGCTCAGCCGGGACAGTGAACACCGGGGAGCTGTTTTTT
CASSSAGTVNTGELFF
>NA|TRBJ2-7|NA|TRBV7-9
TGTGCCAGCAGCTTAGGGGCCTCCTACGAGCAGTACTTC
CASSLGASYEQYF
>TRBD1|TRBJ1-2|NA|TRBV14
TGTGCCAGCAGCCAACTCGTCCCGGGACAGGGGTCTTCCAACTATGGCTACACCTTC
CASSQLVPGQGSSNYGYTF
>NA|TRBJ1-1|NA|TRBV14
TGTGCCAGCAGCCCCTCCTATTATGCGGACACTGAAGCTTTCTTT
CASSPSYYADTEAFF
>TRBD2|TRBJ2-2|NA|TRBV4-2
TGTGCCAGCAGCCAAACGACTAGCGGGGGAAACACCGGGGAGCTGTTTTTT
CASSQTTSGGNTGELFF
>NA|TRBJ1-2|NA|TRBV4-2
TGTGCCAGCAGCCAAGACTTTGAGGGTTATGGCTACACCTTC
CASSQDFEGYGYTF
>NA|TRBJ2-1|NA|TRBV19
TGTGCCAGTAGCGACTACGCGGGGCAGTTCTTC
CASSDYAGQFF
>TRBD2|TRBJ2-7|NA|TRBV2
TGTGCCAGCACACTAAGCGGGAAGAGCTCCTACGAGCAGTACTTC
CASTLSGKSSYEQYF
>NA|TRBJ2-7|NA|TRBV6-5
TGTGCCAGCAGCAACAATGGCCACGAGCAGTACTTC
CASSNNGHEQYF
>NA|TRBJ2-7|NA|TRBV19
TGTGCCAGTAGTACTTCGGCAGGGTACGAGCAGTACTTC
CASSTSAGYEQYF
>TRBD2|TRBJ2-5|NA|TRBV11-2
TGTGCCAGCAGCCGATCCCGGGGGGACGGAACACAAGAGACCCAGTACTTC
CASSRSRGDGTQETQYF
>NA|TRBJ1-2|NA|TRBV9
TGTGCCAGCAGCCCTTACTACGATGGCTACACCTTC
CASSPYYDGYTF
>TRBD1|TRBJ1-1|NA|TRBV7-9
TGTGCCAGCATCCACGGACAGGGGGTAACTGAAGCTTTCTTT
CASIHGQGVTEAFF
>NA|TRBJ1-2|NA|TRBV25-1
TGTGCCAGCAGTGAATATCTCCCGGACAGCTATGGCTACACCTTC
CASSEYLPDSYGYTF
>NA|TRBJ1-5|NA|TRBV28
TGTGCCACCGGCGTCCATGGGGCATCTAGGGGGCCCCAGCATTTT
CATGVHGASRGPQHF
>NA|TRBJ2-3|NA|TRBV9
TGTGCCAGCAGCCCCCACGCCCGGGGGACAGATACGCAGTATTTT
CASSPHARGTDTQYF
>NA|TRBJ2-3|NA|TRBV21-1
TGTGCCAGCAGCAAAGCTGGGGACAGGGTTTCTAGCACAGATACGCAGTATTTT
CASSKAGDRVSSTDTQYF
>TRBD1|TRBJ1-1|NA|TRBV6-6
TGTGCCAGCAGTTACACGGACAGGGACGCTTTCTTT
CASSYTDRDAFF
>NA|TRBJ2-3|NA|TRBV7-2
TGTGCCAGCAGCCTAAGCGCGGGCACAGATACGCAGTATTTT
CASSLSAGTDTQYF
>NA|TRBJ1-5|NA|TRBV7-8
TGTGCCAGCAGCCCCAGGGAATTCGGCAATCAGCCCCAGCATTTT
CASSPREFGNQPQHF
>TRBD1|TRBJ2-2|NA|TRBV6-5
TGTGCCAGCAGGGGACGGGACAGGGAGTTCGGGGAGCTGTTTTTT
CASRGRDREFGELFF
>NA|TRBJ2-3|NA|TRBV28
TGTGCCAGCAGCCGAGGCGGGGCGGTCACAGATACGCAGTATTTT
CASSRGGAVTDTQYF
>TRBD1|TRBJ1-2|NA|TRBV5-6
TGTGCCAGCAGCTTAACGACAGGGGCCTTAGAGAACTATGGCTACACCTTC
CASSLTTGALENYGYTF
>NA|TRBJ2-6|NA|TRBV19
TGTGCCAGTAGTACAGGGTACTCTGGGGCCAACGTCCTGACTTTC
CASSTGYSGANVLTF
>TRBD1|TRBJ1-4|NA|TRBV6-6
TGTGCCAGCAGCCCTGACAGGGCCTTTAATGAAAAACTGTTTTTT
CASSPDRAFNEKLFF
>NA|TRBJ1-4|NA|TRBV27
TGTGCCAGCAGTTCAGACGCTCCGGGACTTAAACTGTTTTTT
CASSSDAPGLKLFF
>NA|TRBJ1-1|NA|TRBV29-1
TGCAGCGTTGTTAAAGAGAGACTCAGCACTGAAGCTTTCTTT
CSVVKERLSTEAFF
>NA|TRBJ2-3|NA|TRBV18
TGTGCCAGCTCACCGGAGAGGTCCAGAGATACGCAGTATTTT
CASSPERSRDTQYF
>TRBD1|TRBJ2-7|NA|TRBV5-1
TGCGCCAGCAGCTTGAATCCCACAGGGGTCTCCTACGAGCAGTACTTC
CASSLNPTGVSYEQYF
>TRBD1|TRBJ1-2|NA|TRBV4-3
TGCGCCAGCAGCCTCTATGACAGGGGGGCTAACTATGGCTACACCTTC
CASSLYDRGANYGYTF
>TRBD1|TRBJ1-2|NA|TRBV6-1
TGTGCCAGCAGTGCGAGACAGGGGCGAGATGGCTACACCTTC
CASSARQGRDGYTF
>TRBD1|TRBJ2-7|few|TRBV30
TGTGCCTGGAGTAAGGACAGGCAGGGGCAGTACTTC
CAWSKDRQGQYF
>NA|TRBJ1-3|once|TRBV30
TGTGCCTGGAGTCGTAAGGGGTCCTCTGGAAACACCATATATTTT
CAWSRKGSSGNTIYF
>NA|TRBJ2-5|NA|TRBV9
TGTGCCAGCAGCGTAAGGGACCAGGGGCAGGGTAAGACCCAGTACTTC
CASSVRDQGQGKTQYF
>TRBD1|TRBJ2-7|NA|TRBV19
TGTGCCAGTAGTTTTGGACAGGCCGCCTACGAGCAGTACTTC
CASSFGQAAYEQYF